This T cell receptor (beta chain) is drawn from a study of cytomegalovirus exposure and HLA in healthy donors. Broader study findings: According to reports, the classifier identified cytomegalovirus status with high specificity and sensitivity.

Germline V CDR1 and CDR2: SQVTM, ANQGSEA. After removal of 5 bases from V and 5 bases from J, the junction contained 8 bases not matched to a gene. The CDR3 runs to 13 residues. With respect to this clone: Antigen unknown.

Primers: 60 Vbeta forward and 13 Jbeta reverse. The protocol was immunoSEQ multiplex PCR, while the TCRdb copy is restricted to in-frame clones and leaves out a portion. The profile shows approximately 74,000 clones, under 70% of them singletons. Source material: PBMCs. The J gene is TRBJ2-5, the V gene TRBV29-1; 7 nucleotides line up with TRBD1. The TCR was taken from a man between 25 and 39 years old in good health and CMV-seropositive. Here the CDR3 reads CSVFTGDRETQYF. CDR3 in DNA: TGCAGCGTTTTTACAGGGGATCGGGAGACCCAGTACTTC. The full variable domain, its missing parts supplied by reference TRBV29-1 and TRBJ2-5, is SAVISQKPSRDICQRGTSLTIQCQVDSQVTMMFWYRQQPGQSLTLIATANQGSEATYESGFVIDKFPISRPNLTFSTLTVSNMSPEDSSIYLCSVFTGDRETQYFGPGTRLLVL.